These 4 T cell receptor beta chains were all obtained from the same sample, sequenced in a study of blood T cell repertoires in COVID-19. Profiling relied on immunoSEQ multiplex PCR, and the TCRdb table lists in-frame clones only, not all of them. The sample consists of about 130,000 clones, around nine tenths of them appearing once. Material for sequencing was peripheral blood. These receptors were taken from a woman in her seventies with COVID-19, enrolled during active disease.

A remark on this clone: The junction differs from germline at one of its ends, possibly a read error. This chain uses TRBV28 with TRBJ1-2, with D possibly matching TRBD1 (5 bases). This CDR3 comprises 14 residues. Germline V gene data show CDR1 as MDHEN and CDR2 as SYDVKM. The CDR3 DNA reads TGTGCCAGCAGTTGGACAAGTCTCTTTTATGACTACACCTTC. It encodes CASSWTSLFYDYTF.

This clone was observed a few times. CDR3 sequence: CASSPTLGGESNQPQHF. The CDR3 nucleotides read TGTGCCAGCAGCCCGACACTCGGGGGGGAAAGCAATCAGCCCCAGCATTTT. This chain connects TRBV7-2 to TRBJ1-5; D is perhaps TRBD1 (5 bases). The CDR3 is 17 residues long. Germline-derived CDR1 and CDR2 are SGHTA and FQGNSA. V was clipped by 5 bases and J by 1 base, with 18 bases between them.

The J gene is TRBJ2-7, the V gene TRBV2; TRBD2 aligns across 10 bases. The CDR3 length is 17 residues. In germline, CDR1 is SNHLY, CDR2 FYNNEI. With V trimmed by 6 bases and J by 3 bases, 14 bases remained unmatched. The CDR3 loop is CASRNARTSGWVYEQYF. For the CDR3, the DNA is TGTGCCAGCAGAAACGCCAGGACTAGCGGATGGGTCTACGAGCAGTACTTC. Looking up the rest from reference TRBV2 and TRBJ2-7 gives the full variable domain: EPEVTQTPSHQVTQMGQEVILRCVPISNHLYFYWYRQILGQKVEFLVSFYNNEISEKSEIFDDQFSVERPDGSNFTLKIRSTKLEDSAMYFCASRNARTSGWVYEQYFGPGTRLTVT.

The chain employs TRBV7-9 and TRBJ1-2, with D perhaps TRBD1 (5 bases). From germline, CDR1 is SEHNR and CDR2 FQNEAQ (reference sequence). Between the trimmed V and J ends, which lost 0 bases and 4 bases, there was a span of 15 bases. CDR3 length: 16 amino acids. Here the CDR3 DNA reads TGTGCCAGCAGCTTAGCGCTCTCAGGGTTTGGCTATGGCTACACCTTC. Its translation: CASSLALSGFGYGYTF.